The clone carrying this T cell receptor beta chain was seen more than once but under ten times. No antigen is known for it. This specimen belongs to a study of cytomegalovirus exposure and HLA in healthy donors. Study at large: Around 80 million unique TCR sequences came from HLA-typed donors in an early release.

General observations from the study: Later analysis found that TCR beta chains associated with HLA were more clonally expanded than other, equally common chains. TCR beta V segments were, for the most part, productive about 87% or about 30% of the time in an earlier analysis. A few V segments could not be told apart, such as TRBV6-2 and TRBV6-3, and were left out.

This PCR relied on a set of 60 Vbeta primers and 13 Jbeta primers. TCRdb keeps only in-frame clones here, not all; method: immunoSEQ multiplex PCR. The profile shows about 130,000 clones, about 71% of them singletons. Germline V gives CDR1 MNHNY, CDR2 SVGAGI (reference sequence). Trimming removed 7 bases from V and 3 bases from J; junction bases left unmatched: 3. The CDR3 has 14 amino acids. The sequenced sample was PBMCs. V usage is TRBV6-6 and J usage is TRBJ2-3, with TRBD2 matching 11 bases. The sequence was collected from a woman aged 55-75 years in good health and CMV-seropositive. In nucleotides, the CDR3 is TGTGCCAGCACCCGGACTAGCGGGACAGATACGCAGTATTTT. This translates into CASTRTSGTDTQYF.